This TCR beta chain originates from a study of blood T cell repertoires in COVID-19. The CDR3 consists of 13 residues. V lost 0 bases and J lost 3, with 7 bases in between. From germline, CDR1 is SGHRS and CDR2 YFSETQ. The data were produced by immunoSEQ multiplex PCR, yet TCRdb's version contains in-frame clones alone and is incomplete. The table shows under 85,000 clones, with roughly 85% occurring only once. The rearrangement uses TRBV5-1 and TRBJ2-7, with D maybe TRBD2 (5 bases). The source material was peripheral blood. This TCR derives from a man older than 75 with acute or convalescent COVID-19. The CDR3 loop reads CASSLESGYEQYF. DNA for the CDR3: TGCGCCAGCAGCTTGGAGAGCGGCTACGAGCAGTACTTC.